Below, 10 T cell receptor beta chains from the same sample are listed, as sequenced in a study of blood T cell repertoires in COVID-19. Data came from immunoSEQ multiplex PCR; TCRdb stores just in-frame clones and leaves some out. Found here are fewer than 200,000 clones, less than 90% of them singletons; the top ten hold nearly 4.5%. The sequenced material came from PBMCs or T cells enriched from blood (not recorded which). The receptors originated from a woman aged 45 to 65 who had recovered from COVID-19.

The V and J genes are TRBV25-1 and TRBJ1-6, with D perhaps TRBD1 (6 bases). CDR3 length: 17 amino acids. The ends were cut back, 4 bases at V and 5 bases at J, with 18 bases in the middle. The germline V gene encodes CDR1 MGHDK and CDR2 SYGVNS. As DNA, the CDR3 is TGTGCCAGCAGTGCCTTAGGGCAGGGGACTAATAATTCACCCCTCCACTTT. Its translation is CASSALGQGTNNSPLHF.

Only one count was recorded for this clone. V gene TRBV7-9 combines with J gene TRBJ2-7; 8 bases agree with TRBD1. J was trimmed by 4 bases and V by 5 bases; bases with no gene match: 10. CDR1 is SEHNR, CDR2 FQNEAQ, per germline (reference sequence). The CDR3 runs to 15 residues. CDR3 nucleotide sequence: TGTGCCAGCAGCCCACGACAGGGGAGTAGTTACGAGCAGTACGTC. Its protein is CASSPRQGSSYEQYV.

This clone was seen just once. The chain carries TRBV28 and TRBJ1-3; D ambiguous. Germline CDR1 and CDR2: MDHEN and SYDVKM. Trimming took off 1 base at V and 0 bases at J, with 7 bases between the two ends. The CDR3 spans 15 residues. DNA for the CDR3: TGTGCCAGCAGTTTATCGAGCCCCTCTGGAAACACCATATATTTT. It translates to CASSLSSPSGNTIYF.

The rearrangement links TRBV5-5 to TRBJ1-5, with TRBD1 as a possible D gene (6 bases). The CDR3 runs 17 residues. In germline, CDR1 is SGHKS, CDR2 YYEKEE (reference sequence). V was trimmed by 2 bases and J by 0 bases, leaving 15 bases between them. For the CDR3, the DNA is TGTGCCAGCAGCTTTCACCCAGGGGACGATAGCAATCAGCCCCAGCATTTT. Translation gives CASSFHPGDDSNQPQHF.

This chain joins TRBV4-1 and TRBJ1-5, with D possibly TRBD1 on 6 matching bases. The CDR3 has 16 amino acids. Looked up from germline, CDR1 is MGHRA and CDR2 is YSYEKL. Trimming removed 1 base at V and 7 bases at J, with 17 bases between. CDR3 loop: CASSQAFRGRGQPQHF. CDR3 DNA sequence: TGCGCCAGCAGCCAAGCGTTCAGGGGACGGGGACAGCCCCAGCATTTT.

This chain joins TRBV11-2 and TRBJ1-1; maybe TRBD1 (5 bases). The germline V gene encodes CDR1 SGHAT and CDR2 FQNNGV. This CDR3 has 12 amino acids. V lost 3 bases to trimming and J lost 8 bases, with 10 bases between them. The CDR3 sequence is CASSFVWGEAFF. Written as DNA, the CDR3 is TGTGCCAGCAGCTTCGTGTGGGGCGAAGCTTTCTTT.

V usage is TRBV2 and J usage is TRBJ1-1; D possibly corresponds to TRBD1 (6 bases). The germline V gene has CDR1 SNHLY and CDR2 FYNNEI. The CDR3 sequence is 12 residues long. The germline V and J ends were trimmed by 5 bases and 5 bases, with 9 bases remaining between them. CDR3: CASSLGQTEAFF. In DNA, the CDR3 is TGTGCCAGCAGTCTCGGACAGACTGAAGCTTTCTTT.

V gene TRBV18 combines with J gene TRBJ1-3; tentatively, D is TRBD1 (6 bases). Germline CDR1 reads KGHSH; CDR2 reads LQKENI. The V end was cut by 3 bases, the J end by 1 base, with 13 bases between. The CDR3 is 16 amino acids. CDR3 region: CASSPPGQTSGNTIYF. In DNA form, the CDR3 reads TGTGCCAGCTCACCCCCCGGACAGACTTCTGGAAACACCATATATTTT.

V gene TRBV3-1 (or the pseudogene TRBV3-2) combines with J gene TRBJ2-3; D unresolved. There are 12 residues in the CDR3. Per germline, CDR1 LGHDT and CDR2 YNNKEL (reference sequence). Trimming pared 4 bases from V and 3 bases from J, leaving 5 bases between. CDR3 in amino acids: CASSLLTDTQYF. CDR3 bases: TGTGCCAGCAGCCTATTAACAGATACGCAGTATTTT.

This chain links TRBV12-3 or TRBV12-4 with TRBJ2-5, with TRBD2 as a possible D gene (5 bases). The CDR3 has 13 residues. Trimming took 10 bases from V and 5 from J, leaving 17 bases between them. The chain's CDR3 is CATNEGIAETQYF. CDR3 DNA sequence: TGTGCCACCAACGAAGGCATAGCGGAGACCCAGTACTTC.